This entry describes one TCR beta chain. Its antigen is not yet known. Qualities for individual bases were not recorded, and no much larger clone is one base off. This record comes from a study of CD8 T cells in ankylosing spondylitis (dated by TCRdb to the late 2010s). A note on the overall study: T cell receptor beta repertoires were profiled in healthy donors and ankylosing spondylitis patients so that disease-linked TCR variants could be found. The full study cohort was made up of under 30 ankylosing spondylitis patients and about a hundred healthy donors. Peripheral blood was sampled, and synovial fluid was additionally collected from ankylosing spondylitis patients. Paper-wide results and their limitations: A TCR beta motif of about eight highly homologous amino acid variants appeared characteristic of blood from ankylosing spondylitis patients. According to the report, matched synovial fluid samples from ankylosing spondylitis patients were significantly enriched for the disease-linked clones. A CD8+ phenotype was shown by the disease-linked clones, which were found at relatively low frequencies in peripheral blood. Some TCR beta motif variants had previously been reported in synovial fluid and blood of reactive arthritis patients, which suggested common disease-initiation mechanisms.

Trimming at the junction amounts to 2 bases on V and 5 bases on J, and the germline ends lie 9 bases apart. From a lookup of the germline V gene (reference sequence), CDR1 and CDR2 are MNHEY and SMNVEV. Including the terminal cysteine and phenylalanine, the CDR3 comprises 13 residues. The CDR3 DNA has 39 bases and is translated from base 1. For sequencing, an Illumina HiSeq 2500 was employed. Quantitative 5'-RACE with molecular barcodes was the method used to prepare the TCR beta libraries. The original methods were these. A new computational method, built on a probabilistic model of VDJ rearrangement, was used to identify disease-linked TCR variants. TCRdb took the public reads, trimmed them with fastp at Q25, ran MiXCR for clone calling and kept in-frame beta chains. Rows are unified per CDR3 protein, each entry keeping the most common DNA and genes. TCRdb's processing, not the authors', yielded these V and J calls. The sample table holds some 340,000 distinct CDR3 sequences, of which about 15% were seen once. 1.1% of the sample is held by the ten biggest clonotypes.

This sequence uses TRBV27 and TRBJ2-5; the D gene cannot be resolved beyond TRBD1 or TRBD2, each matching 5 bases. Sequenced input: blood, either unsorted or a sorted T cell fraction (not recorded which). The clonotype comes from a male donor with ankylosing spondylitis or in good health (not recorded which). For the CDR3, the sequence is CASSLAWGETQYF. The DNA sequence is given as TGTGCCAGCAGTTTAGCCTGGGGGGAGACCCAGTACTTC.